This TCR beta chain stems from a study of PD-1 blockade in classical Hodgkin lymphoma. In every patient, relapse followed autologous stem cell transplantation, while exposure to brentuximab vedotin differed. This clone appeared a few times. Germline V gene lookup returns CDR1 SEHNR and CDR2 FQNEAQ (reference sequence). The V gene lost 0 bases and the J gene lost 6 bases, with 9 bases spanning the gap. The CDR3 runs to 13 residues. Profiled with immunoSEQ multiplex PCR; TCRdb holds only in-frame clones, not every one. The table lists approximately 100,000 clones, 80% to 90% of them singletons. The starting material was peripheral blood mononuclear cells (PBMCs), obtained before the second cycle of nivolumab. The rearrangement joins TRBV7-9 to TRBJ2-7; D remains ambiguous. The receptor was isolated from a human donor with classical Hodgkin lymphoma. The CDR3 DNA is TGTGCCAGCAGCTTAGCCCCGATCCCCGAGCAGTACTTC. Encoded protein: CASSLAPIPEQYF.